The next 18 T cell receptor beta chains were all read from a single sample in a study of blood T cell repertoires in COVID-19. TCRdb keeps only in-frame clones here, not all; method: immunoSEQ multiplex PCR. The sample lists approximately 140,000 clones; around four fifths were seen once. The sequencing sample was made of peripheral blood. The receptors shown here come from a human donor in a cohort sampled during active COVID-19.

J is TRBJ1-5 and V is TRBV29-1; TRBD1 aligns across 8 bases. The CDR3 totals 13 residues. The V and J ends lost 5 bases and 7 bases, in that order; junction bases with no gene match: 7. Looked up from germline, CDR1 is SQVTM and CDR2 is ANQGSEA. In DNA, the CDR3 is TGCAGCGTTAGGACAGGGACTGAACAGCCCCAGCATTTT. Translating it yields CSVRTGTEQPQHF.

The V and J genes are TRBV6-5 and TRBJ2-3, with a possible D match to TRBD1 (5 bases). Looked up from germline, CDR1 is MNHEY and CDR2 is SVGAGI. CDR3 size: 15 residues. Trimming removed 6 bases from V and 0 bases from J, with 13 bases in between. The CDR3 here is CASRRTGTSTDTQYF. The DNA of the CDR3 is TGTGCCAGCAGGCGAACAGGAACTAGCACAGATACGCAGTATTTT.

This chain joins TRBV7-9 and TRBJ1-5, with 7 bases aligning to TRBD1. The germline gives CDR1 SEHNR, CDR2 FQNEAQ (reference sequence). V trimming: 4 bases; J trimming: 10 bases; junction bases outside the gene matches: 10. This CDR3 is 14 amino acids long. The CDR3 DNA reads TGTGCCAGCAGCTCGGACAGGTCCCGAGATCCCCAGCATTTT. Residues: CASSSDRSRDPQHF.

This chain joins TRBV6-4 and TRBJ1-1, with D unclear. The length of the CDR3 is 14 residues. Trimming stripped 6 bases from V and 11 bases from J, with 22 bases between. Germline CDR1 MRHNA, CDR2 SNTAGT. Here the CDR3 DNA reads TGTGCCAGCAGGGAGAGTGCTTACTACCCCAAGGCTTTCTTT. This translates into CASRESAYYPKAFF.

The gene calls are TRBV29-1 and TRBJ1-2; 8 bases match TRBD1. The germline CDR1 and CDR2 sequences are SQVTM and ANQGSEA. The CDR3 loop spans 13 amino acids. V shed 7 bases and J 3 bases; nucleotides not matched to a gene: 7. CDR3 nucleotide sequence: TGCAGCGACCAACAGGGGGGACACTATGGCTACACCTTC. The encoded protein is CSDQQGGHYGYTF.

The chain is built from TRBV3-1 (or the pseudogene TRBV3-2) and TRBJ1-1; no clear D. The CDR3 has 12 residues. Germline CDR1 and CDR2: LGHDT and YNNKEL (reference sequence). V was pared by 4 bases and J by 1 base, with 4 bases between. CDR3 nucleotides: TGTGCCAGCAGCCTCGGGAACACTGAAGCTTTCTTT. This encodes CASSLGNTEAFF.

The V gene is TRBV11-2, the J gene TRBJ2-3; perhaps TRBD1 as D (5 bases). This CDR3 contains 14 residues. V was clipped by 2 bases and J by 7 bases, with 13 bases between them. Germline CDR1 reads SGHAT; CDR2 reads FQNNGV. CDR3 DNA sequence: TGTGCCAGCAGCTTAAACACAGGTCCAAATACGCAGTATTTT. Its translation is CASSLNTGPNTQYF.

The CDR3 is CASSSRAGWLYEQYF. DNA of the CDR3: TGTGCCAGCAGTTCGCGAGCGGGGTGGTTATACGAGCAGTACTTC. The V call is TRBV27, the J call TRBJ2-7, with 7 bases matching TRBD2. Trimming cost V 4 bases and J 4 bases; bases outside gene matches: 10. Germline CDR1 reads MNHEY; CDR2 reads SMNVEV (reference sequence). This CDR3 has 15 amino acids.

The V call is TRBV5-1, the J call TRBJ2-2, with 7 bases lining up with TRBD1. Trimming cost V 4 bases and J 7 bases; bases outside gene matches: 7. The CDR3 contains 14 residues. Looked up from germline, CDR1 is SGHRS and CDR2 is YFSETQ. The CDR3 DNA sequence: TGCGCCAGCAGCAGCAGCCAGGGGGTCGGGGAGCTGTTTTTT. It translates to CASSSSQGVGELFF.

This rearrangement joins TRBV19 to TRBJ2-1; D perhaps matches TRBD2 (5 bases). V was pared by 0 bases and J by 1 base, with 7 bases between. From germline, CDR1 is LNHDA and CDR2 SQIVND (reference sequence). The CDR3 has 15 residues. CDR3 sequence: CASSIDTGSYNEQFF. CDR3 bases: TGTGCCAGTAGTATAGATACGGGATCCTACAATGAGCAGTTCTTC.

CDR3 amino acids: CASSLLGQGDTEAFF. CDR3 DNA: TGTGCCAGCAGTTTACTGGGACAGGGGGACACTGAAGCTTTCTTT. The genes are TRBV11-1 and TRBJ1-1, with 11 bases aligning to TRBD1. CDR3 size: 15 residues. Germline values: CDR1 SGHAT, CDR2 FQDESV (reference sequence). J lost 3 bases, V lost 6 bases, and 6 bases had no gene match.

The rearrangement links TRBV7-3 to TRBJ2-1; 15 bases line up with TRBD2. Germline V gives CDR1 SGHTA, CDR2 FQGTGA. V lost 6 bases to trimming and J lost 4 bases; unmatched junction nucleotides: 10. The CDR3 is made up of 18 amino acids. DNA of the CDR3: TGTGCCAGCAGTCCCATGGGACTAGCGGGAGGTGGGTACAATGAGCAGTTCTTC. It is translated as CASSPMGLAGGGYNEQFF.

The chain couples TRBV11-2 to TRBJ2-2; 12 bases fit TRBD2. CDR1 and CDR2 from the germline V gene are SGHAT and FQNNGV. Unmatched junction bases numbered 3, after V lost 5 bases and J lost 5 bases. The CDR3 consists of 15 residues. Here the CDR3 reads CASSPTSGRTGELFF. CDR3 DNA sequence: TGTGCCAGCAGCCCTACTAGCGGGAGGACCGGGGAGCTGTTTTTT.

The gene calls are TRBV29-1 and TRBJ1-5; D gene unclear. V shed 3 bases and J shed 3 bases, with 9 bases lying between them. This CDR3 contains 13 residues. Germline CDR1 and CDR2: SQVTM and ANQGSEA. As DNA, the CDR3 is TGCAGCGTTGAGGGAGGGTTCAATCAGCCCCAGCATTTT. This codes for CSVEGGFNQPQHF. The complete variable domain, with remaining parts taken from reference TRBV29-1 and TRBJ1-5, reads SAVISQKPSRDICQRGTSLTIQCQVDSQVTMMFWYRQQPGQSLTLIATANQGSEATYESGFVIDKFPISRPNLTFSTLTVSNMSPEDSSIYLCSVEGGFNQPQHFGDGTRLSIL.

The chain combines TRBV20-1 with TRBJ2-7; 8 bases match TRBD2. Germline V gene data show CDR1 as DFQATT and CDR2 as SNEGSKA (reference sequence). The CDR3 is 11 residues long. J lost 6 bases, V lost 5 bases, and 3 bases had no gene match. The CDR3 region has the DNA TGCAGTGCTCGGGCGGGGGGCGAGCAGTACTTC. Encoded protein: CSARAGGEQYF.

This clone was seen just once. The V call is TRBV19, the J call TRBJ2-3; 7 nucleotides line up with TRBD2. The CDR3 length is 14 residues. V was clipped by 5 bases and J by 6 bases; unmatched bases: 8. Germline V lookup: CDR1 LNHDA, CDR2 SQIVND (reference sequence). CDR3: CASSWAGARDTQYF. The CDR3 DNA is TGTGCCAGTAGTTGGGCGGGAGCAAGGGATACGCAGTATTTT.

The CDR3 nucleotides read TGTGCCAGCAGCAGGGCGGGGTCCCGGGACGAGCAGTACTTC. Translating gives CASSRAGSRDEQYF. V gene TRBV5-4 combines with J gene TRBJ2-7, with a weak D call TRBD2 (6 bases). Trimming removed 4 bases from V and 5 bases from J, with 16 bases in between. CDR3 size: 14 residues. Germline V gene data show CDR1 as SGHNT and CDR2 as YYREEE (reference sequence).

This clone is judged medium-sized. The V call is TRBV2, the J call TRBJ2-7, with TRBD2 matching over 8 bases. Germline V gene data show CDR1 as SNHLY and CDR2 as FYNNEI. Trimming took 6 bases from V and 5 from J; bases not matched to a gene: 6. The length of the CDR3 is 13 residues. CDR3: CASRQGLGDEQYF. The DNA for the CDR3 is TGTGCCAGCAGACAGGGACTAGGGGACGAGCAGTACTTC.